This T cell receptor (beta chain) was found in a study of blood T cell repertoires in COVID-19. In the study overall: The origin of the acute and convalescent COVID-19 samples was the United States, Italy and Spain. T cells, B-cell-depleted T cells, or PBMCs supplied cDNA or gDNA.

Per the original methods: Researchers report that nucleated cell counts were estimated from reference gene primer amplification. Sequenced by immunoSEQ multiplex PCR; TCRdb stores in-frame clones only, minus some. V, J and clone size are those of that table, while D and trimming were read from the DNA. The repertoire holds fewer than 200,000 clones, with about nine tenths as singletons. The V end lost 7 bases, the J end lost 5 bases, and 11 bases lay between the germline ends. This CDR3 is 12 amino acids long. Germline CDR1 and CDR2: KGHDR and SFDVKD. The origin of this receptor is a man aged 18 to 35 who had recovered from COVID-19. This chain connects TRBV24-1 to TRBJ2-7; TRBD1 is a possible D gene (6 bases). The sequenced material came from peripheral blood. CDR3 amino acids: CATSTGSHEQYF. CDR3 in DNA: TGTGCCACCAGCACAGGGTCCCACGAGCAGTACTTC.